This is a list of T cell receptor beta chains from one sample in a study of T cells in Graves' hyperthyroidism and ophthalmopathy. TCRdb re-called the multiplex PCR reads with MiXCR, one entry per CDR3 protein. The sample lists around 620,000 distinct CDR3 sequences, roughly 46% occurring once. The sample consisted of peripheral blood or thyroid tissue (not recorded which). Receptors were obtained from an adult woman with Graves' disease, either hyperthyroidism or ophthalmopathy (not recorded which). Each CDR3 is given with its conserved first and last residue. The D gene is left open where the match is weak. Size values are once, few and many counts, or a class for expanded clones, and some rows have none.

TRBJ1-4,TRBV15,-,once,TGTGCCACCAGCAGCCCCCGAGGCGTATCTAATGAAAAACTGTTTTTT,CATSSPRGVSNEKLFF
TRBJ2-7,TRBV20-1,-,-,TGCAGTGCTAGGATCGTTTCTCGCGAGCAGTACTTC,CSARIVSREQYF
TRBJ1-5,TRBV28,-,few,TGTGCCAGCAGTTTTCGTTCGGGGGAGGGCAGCAATCAGCCCCAGCATTTT,CASSFRSGEGSNQPQHF
TRBJ1-2,TRBV24-1,-,-,TGTGCCACCAGTGACCCCGCACTGAATGGTGGCTACACCTTC,CATSDPALNGGYTF
TRBJ1-5,TRBV20-1,TRBD1,many,TGCAGTGCTAGCAGGGGGGACAGGGACAGTTATGGCAATCAGCCCCAGCATTTT,CSASRGDRDSYGNQPQHF
TRBJ1-5,TRBV27,-,few,TGTGCCAGCAGTCCCGAACGCGACGGGCCCCAGCATTTT,CASSPERDGPQHF
TRBJ1-5,TRBV7-9,-,-,TGTGCCAGCAGCCCCGACAGAATTAGCAATCAGCCCCAGCATTTT,CASSPDRISNQPQHF
TRBJ2-7,TRBV25-1,TRBD1,-,TGTGCCAGCACCTCCGGGACAGGGATGTACGAGCAGTACTTC,CASTSGTGMYEQYF
TRBJ1-1,TRBV7-9,-,-,TGTGCCAGCAGCACTTCGACCACTGAAGCTTTCTTT,CASSTSTTEAFF
TRBJ1-1,TRBV20-1,-,-,TGCAGTGCCGGGCTTCGGTACACTGAAGCTTTCTTT,CSAGLRYTEAFF
TRBJ1-4,TRBV25-1,TRBD1,-,TGTGCCAGCATACCCGGGACAGGTGAAAAACTGTTTTTT,CASIPGTGEKLFF
TRBJ2-5,TRBV6-5,TRBD2,many,TGTGCCAGCAGTTGGACTAGCGGGGGGGCGGAGACCCAGTACTTC,CASSWTSGGAETQYF
TRBJ2-3,TRBV7-8,-,-,TGTGCCAGCAGCCCCGACCGGGGAGATACGCAGTATTTT,CASSPDRGDTQYF
TRBJ1-2,TRBV7-8,-,-,TGTGCCAGCAGCTTAGTTTGGGCGGGTGGCTACACCTTC,CASSLVWAGGYTF
TRBJ2-5,TRBV10-3,-,-,TGTGCCATCAGTGATAGCAATCAGCCCCAGTACTTC,CAISDSNQPQYF
TRBJ2-5,TRBV10-3,-,many,TGTGCCATCCTCGGCGGGGTGGGGGAGACCCAGTACTTC,CAILGGVGETQYF